This TCR beta chain was captured by sequencing in a study of memory CD8 T cells in hepatitis C reinfection. The wider study: A couple of donors cleared primary HCV but became chronic after reinfection. Late or post reinfection samples were taken 12 to 24 weeks after detection.

Germline lookup yields CDR1 SGHDT and CDR2 YYEEEE. The CDR3 is made up of 16 amino acids. V was shortened by 1 base and J by 3 bases, with 13 bases between the two germline ends. Time point here: late/post reinfection, 12 to 24 weeks after detection. TCR sequencing was done directly ex vivo on sorted cells, without expansion in vitro. At all three reinfection time points, viable CD3+ CD8+ CD45RO- cells from a couple of donors served as controls. Sequencing used immunoSEQ multiplex PCR; TCRdb keeps in-frame clones, though not all of them. Among about 46,000 clones listed, approximately 92% were seen once.

The sequenced sample consisted of naive CD8+ T cells sorted from blood. The receptor's source is a man in his late teens or twenties with hepatitis C virus infection. This chain links TRBV5-6 with TRBJ2-2; a possible D gene is TRBD1 (5 bases). CDR3 coding DNA: TGTGCCAGCAGCTTGCAACTACAGGATGACACCGGGGAGCTGTTTTTT. This encodes CASSLQLQDDTGELFF.